The 2 T cell receptor beta chains below were found in one sample sequenced in a study of cytomegalovirus exposure and HLA in healthy donors. A multiplex PCR was run with 60 Vbeta primers and 13 Jbeta primers. Sequencing used immunoSEQ multiplex PCR; TCRdb keeps in-frame clones, though not all of them. The sample yields approximately 120,000 clones, roughly 79% seen once. The source material was PBMCs. Receptors were obtained from a man under 40 in good health and CMV-seronegative.

J is TRBJ2-3 and V is TRBV6-4; tentatively, D is TRBD1 (7 bases). Germline loops: CDR1 MRHNA, CDR2 SNTAGT. The CDR3 is 15 residues long. V was clipped by 6 bases and J by 0 bases, with 13 bases between them. CDR3 loop: CASSSQGTSTDTQYF. The CDR3 coding sequence is TGTGCCAGCAGCTCACAGGGGACTAGCACAGATACGCAGTATTTT.

This clone was detected only once. This sequence joins TRBV28 and TRBJ2-1; 12 nucleotides match TRBD2. CDR1 MDHEN and CDR2 SYDVKM come from the germline V gene. The CDR3 is 16 residues long. The V segment lost 2 bases and the J segment 10 bases; nucleotides outside the gene matches: 9. The CDR3 region is CASSLPSSSGREEQFF. As DNA, the CDR3 is TGTGCCAGCAGTTTACCCAGCTCTAGCGGGAGGGAGGAGCAGTTCTTC.